This T cell receptor beta chain was recovered during a study of cytomegalovirus exposure and HLA in healthy donors (dated by TCRdb to about 2017). The study in broad terms: In an earlier analysis of some 550 of the donors, under 300 Gb of sequence data and 100 million or so unique TCR beta sequences from about 179 million T cells were reported. About 280 gigabases of sequencing data and roughly 80 million unique TCR sequences made up an early release that covered 500 to 700 HLA-typed donors. The genetic ancestry cluster associated with self-reported Caucasian donors included around four fifths of the approximately 430 genotyped donors. The study aimed to test whether cataloging public T cell receptors could reveal signatures of past pathogen exposure. The T cell repertoires of 700 or so subjects were profiled by immunosequencing and related to cytomegalovirus serostatus. Besides the first cohort of 666 subjects, a separate validation cohort made up of roughly 120 different subjects was used. The study combined high-throughput TCR immunosequencing, statistical association of individual TCRs with disease status, and machine learning to predict cytomegalovirus infection status. To study patterns of TCR occurrence, a later analysis re-analyzed previously published TCR beta repertoires from 666 donors and added high-resolution HLA genotyping. Rather than using new phenotypic data, the later analysis identified candidate immune exposures from TCR beta sequences and from how often those sequences occurred across donors. An earlier analysis of a few hundred of the donors applied high-throughput TCR beta sequencing to assess whether each TCR beta V gene segment acted as functional or pseudogenic. Donor age, sex, ethnicity and CMV serostatus were compiled alongside the repertoire data. A later genetic analysis used genome-wide SNP genotypes for about 60% of the roughly 700 donors, treating that subset as a discovery cohort. All discovery cohort repertoires had been generated using a single sequencing platform. Both class I and class II loci were covered by HLA typing, at four-digit resolution. Typing coverage differed by locus: A, B, C, DRB1 and DQB1 were typed in about 629-640 donors, DQA1 in roughly 510, DPA1 in some 600, and DPB1 in 472. Because of strong linkage in the cohort, roughly five DR-DQ haplotypes were treated as single units for association and clustering. Among 300 to 500 genotyped donors of the cohort, an average of around 220,000 unique TCR beta nucleotide sequences was sequenced per donor, of which roughly 17% were non-productive.

The cohort consisted of 600 to 700 healthy bone marrow donors. All cohort members were sampled while nominally healthy, although unrecorded immune exposures were likely present. The donor tested CMV seronegative, placing the donor among the 352 seronegative members of the cohort. Each donor provided a peripheral blood sample, and peripheral blood mononuclear cells were used for TCR beta sequencing. The Qiagen DNeasy Blood Extraction Kit was used to extract genomic DNA from the blood cell samples. A note on this clone: This receptor's antigen is unknown. The input lacks base qualities; no much larger clone sits a single base away.

The germline V gene (reference sequence) sets CDR1 to LNHDA and CDR2 to SQIVND. Trimming leaves V shorter by 6 bases and J shorter by 11 bases, with the junction holding 12 bases beyond the gene matches. The CDR3 sequence holds 14 residues, the cysteine and phenylalanine included. Only CDR3 DNA remains: 42 bases, in frame from the first base. Library construction relied on the immunoSEQ multiplex PCR assay. For the multiplex PCR, a mixture combining 60 forward primers for TCR Vbeta segments and 13 reverse primers for TCR Jbeta segments was used. Amplification of the CDR3 region of rearranged TCR beta genes was performed with a multiplex PCR assay on genomic DNA. The Illumina HiSeq System was used to sequence the amplified TCR beta libraries as 87-base-pair reads. As for how the authors treated the data: In a later analysis, some 80 million unique TCR beta chains were counted across the 500 to 700 repertoires, and roughly 9.9 million of these chains were shared by at least two donors. A nearest-neighbor algorithm error-corrected the raw reads and collapsed the reads into unique sequences, merging closely related sequences to remove PCR and sequencing errors. Alignment of CDR3 sequences to IMGT reference sequences was used to assign V, D and J gene segments. For a sequence to be retained, at least a six-nucleotide match to both a V gene segment and a J gene segment was required. Rearrangements were called productive when the CDR3 lacked stop codons and stayed in frame with V and J; all others were non-productive. Following IMGT convention, CDR3 was defined as the stretch from the second conserved V-encoded cysteine to the conserved J-encoded phenylalanine. The earlier analysis of 500 to 750 of the donors excluded any sequence lacking an unambiguous match to a single V gene segment. An earlier analysis of fewer than 750 of the donors classified V segments as functional when productive rearrangements were above 56.7% and as segregating when the standard deviation between donors was above 5%. A statistical classification framework was built for diagnosing cytomegalovirus status from the catalog of TCR beta chain sequences. In a later analysis, TCR nucleotide sequences were compared against IMGT/GENE-DB human TR gene sequences so that V and J genes could be assigned. A later analysis assigned CDR3 sequences and most-parsimonious VDJ recombination scenarios with the TCRdist pipeline. In a later analysis, each TCR beta chain was defined by its CDR3 amino acid sequence together with its V-gene family, and reads lacking a unique V-gene family were excluded. To address suspected cross-contamination and a sequencing artifact, a later analysis removed over 500 highly shared, low-generation-probability nucleotide sequences. In a later analysis, a clonal expansion index was calculated for each public chain from normalized within-repertoire ranks of inferred template counts. In a later analysis, generation probabilities were computed with a VDJ recombination model fitted to out-of-frame rearrangements, and the resulting probabilities were checked against IGoR. Hypergeometric tests were used in a later analysis to score TCR-TCR, TCR-HLA and TCR-CMV co-occurrence, with a repertoire-size bias correction applied to the TCR pairs. To estimate false discovery rates, a later analysis permuted the HLA or CMV assignments 20 times. In a later analysis, co-occurring TCRs were grouped with DBSCAN, and TCRdist sequence similarity was added when clustering was performed within HLA-allele-positive subsets. Co-occurrence clustering excluded repertoires with fewer than 30,000 or more than 120,000 public chains, plus five with anomalous nucleotide sharing. In TCRdb, the immuneACCESS table is reduced to in-frame sequences with V and J assigned. These tables do not hold every clone; where another copy was compared, an unresolved V gene accounts for under half, and the others remain unexplained. Clonal size and the V and J genes are those of that table, whereas D and trimming came from the DNA. For this sample there are around 210,000 clones; over 75% appear just once. In total, the top ten clones hold just under 3% of the sample.

Study-level results and caveats: Only TCR beta chains were sequenced in this cohort, and the absence of alpha or paired-chain data limited detectable features. Because counts were too low, 15 to 20 rarely observed V segments, including chromosome 9 orphons, were excluded from the earlier analysis of several hundred of the donors. Correlated functional status among segregating V segments might be attributable to linkage disequilibrium, but an unknown experimental factor could not be ruled out. According to the authors, the approach could potentially be generalized to other disease states and immunological phenotypes. Most CMV-associated TCR beta chains appeared to be HLA-restricted in a later analysis, and the HLA associations seemed to be driven largely by CMV exposure. Some IMGT-functional V segments, including TRBV6-2 and TRBV6-3, could not be told apart with the 87-base-pair reads, so those segments were excluded. In a later analysis, TCR association rates were found to vary across HLA loci, with the most associated TCRs seen for DRB1 alleles and the fewest for HLA-C alleles. In a later analysis, HLA-associated TCR beta chains showed more clonal expansion and lower generation probabilities than non-associated chains that were equally common. Across donors, most TCR sequences were observed very rarely, whereas some public TCRs were present in many individuals. A later genetic analysis reported fewer N-insertions in productive TCRs among donors in an Asian-associated ancestry cluster than the approximately 670-donor mean. In a later analysis, around 15,000 TCR beta sequences were associated with specific HLA alleles at a false discovery rate of 0.05. The presence/absence analyses assumed that sequencing depth was roughly uniform across donors, and that assumption may not be true. When HLA alleles, especially DR and DQ, strongly co-occurred, TCR associations were difficult to assign to individual alleles. The study listed 164 TCR beta chains as associated with cytomegalovirus. For the cohort, immune exposure information was limited to CMV serostatus. In an earlier analysis of about 540 of the donors, most TCR beta V segments were observed in productive rearrangements about 87% or about 30% of the time, broadly matching IMGT annotations. In vitro tests confirmed that a few of the cytomegalovirus-associated TCR beta chains recognize cytomegalovirus antigens. Several of the top co-occurrence clusters appeared to be linked to parvovirus B19, influenza, CMV and Epstein-Barr virus, according to a later analysis. In both the original and validation cohorts, the classifier was reported to diagnose cytomegalovirus status with high specificity and sensitivity. A further reported finding was that TCR beta sequences accurately predicted the HLA-A and HLA-B alleles for most subjects in the first cohort. Because HLA typing was unavailable for some donors at each locus, only the typed subset was used in association tests. V-gene and J-gene trimming of TCR beta chains was associated with a missense DCLRE1C variant in a later genetic analysis, and the association was replicated in an independent cohort. A cluster of highly shared sequence variants was judged likely to represent a technical artifact of the sequencing pipeline.

This receptor was identified in a woman aged 25 to 39 in good health and CMV-seronegative. Sequences were obtained from PBMCs. Here the chain combines TRBV19 and TRBJ2-5, with 10 central nucleotides matching TRBD2. The DNA sequence reads TGTGCCAGTAGGACGCGGCTAGCGGGAGAGGAGCAGTACTTC. Its product reads: CASRTRLAGEEQYF.